These 15 T cell receptor beta chains share one sample of origin, sequenced in a study of spatial heterogeneity in lung cancer. Time point specified: sample taken at primary tumor resection. TCRdb reprocessed the 5' RACE reads with MiXCR, giving one entry per CDR3 protein. The data hold about 13,000 distinct CDR3 sequences, with less than 4.5% observed a single time. The source was PBMCs, collected at surgery. The origin of the receptors is a male donor with early-stage non-small cell lung cancer.

This clonotype was seen repeatedly, ten times or more. The chain employs TRBV6-5 and TRBJ2-1; D is unresolved. The CDR3 totals 11 residues. Trimming took 6 bases from V and 7 from J, leaving 7 bases between them. CDR1 and CDR2 from the germline V gene are MNHEY and SVGAGI. The CDR3 DNA reads as TGTGCCAGCAGCAATGCTAATGAGCAGTTCTTC. Its protein is CASSNANEQFF.

This clonotype came up many times. The V gene is TRBV9, the J gene TRBJ1-6; D may be TRBD1 (5 bases). V was shortened by 0 bases and J by 7 bases, with 5 bases between the two germline ends. The CDR3 has 13 amino acids. The germline V gene has CDR1 SGDLS and CDR2 YYNGEE. The CDR3 DNA reads TGTGCCAGCAGCGTAGAGGGGAATTCACCCCTCCACTTT. This translates into CASSVEGNSPLHF.

This clonotype was picked up many times. The gene calls are TRBV20-1 and TRBJ2-3; no clear D gene. The CDR3 is made up of 14 amino acids. Germline V gives CDR1 DFQATT, CDR2 SNEGSKA (reference sequence). The V and J ends lost 1 base and 6 bases respectively, with 14 bases between them. The DNA of the CDR3 is TGCAGTGCTAGAGTTCGCGCCTATGGGGATACGCAGTATTTT. Protein product: CSARVRAYGDTQYF.

This clonotype was seen many times. The rearrangement joins TRBV7-2 to TRBJ2-2; 7 nucleotides line up with TRBD2. CDR1 and CDR2 from the germline V gene are SGHTA and FQGNSA. V was pared by 7 bases and J by 0 bases, with 2 bases of the junction left unmatched. The CDR3 runs to 14 residues. DNA for the CDR3: TGTGCCAGCATGAGCGGGGCGAACACCGGGGAGCTGTTTTTT. Residues: CASMSGANTGELFF.

By share, this clonotype ranks as medium-sized. The chain combines TRBV5-1 with TRBJ2-7, with 9 nucleotides matching TRBD1. The J segment lost 2 bases and the V segment lost 0 bases, leaving 3 bases of the junction unmatched. Germline CDR1 SGHRS, CDR2 YFSETQ. CDR3 size: 15 residues. The CDR3 DNA reads TGCGCCAGCAGCTTGGTCGGGACAGGGACCTACGAGCAGTACTTC. This encodes CASSLVGTGTYEQYF.

This clonotype was seen at least ten times. V usage is TRBV20-1 and J usage is TRBJ2-7; D possibly matches TRBD1 or TRBD2 (5 bases each). This CDR3 is built from 16 residues. Germline V gene lookup returns CDR1 DFQATT and CDR2 SNEGSKA (reference sequence). V lost 6 bases to trimming and J lost 2 bases, with 23 bases between them. CDR3 sequence reads: CSAEIRGTWPTYEQYF. The CDR3 DNA sequence: TGCAGTGCCGAAATACGAGGGACCTGGCCAACCTACGAGCAGTACTTC.

The chain has TRBV6-6 and TRBJ2-3, with 9 nucleotides matching TRBD2. This CDR3 spans 17 amino acids. The trim removed 0 bases at V and 0 bases at J, leaving 4 bases unmatched. Germline CDR1 and CDR2: MNHNY and SVGAGI (reference sequence). The CDR3 nucleotides are TGTGCCAGCAGTTACTCAGTAGCGGGAGCGAGCACAGATACGCAGTATTTT. This encodes CASSYSVAGASTDTQYF.

The sample holds many counts of this clonotype. CDR3 sequence (DNA): TGCGCCAGCAGCTTTAGGGACAGGGACGAGCAGTACTTC. Its translation is CASSFRDRDEQYF. V and J are TRBV5-1 and TRBJ2-7, with 9 bases matching TRBD1. CDR1 SGHRS and CDR2 YFSETQ come from the germline V gene. This CDR3 contains 13 residues. The trim removed 2 bases at V and 5 bases at J, leaving 2 bases unmatched.

There are many counts of this clonotype. This chain links TRBV20-1 with TRBJ2-1; D is ambiguous. CDR1 DFQATT and CDR2 SNEGSKA come from the germline V gene (reference sequence). The CDR3 contains 13 residues. V dropped 5 bases and J dropped 5 bases, with 13 bases sitting between them. CDR3 residues: CSAEKTDDNEQFF. The CDR3 region has the DNA TGCAGTGCTGAAAAGACGGACGACAATGAGCAGTTCTTC.

At least ten counts were recorded for this clonotype. The chain uses TRBV7-2 and TRBJ1-5; D not certain. CDR1 and CDR2 (germline): SGHTA, FQGNSA. This CDR3 comprises 15 residues. The ends were cut back, 3 bases at V and 1 base at J, with 10 bases in the middle. CDR3 coding DNA: TGTGCCAGCAGCTTGGCAGCTTCGAGCAATCAGCCCCAGCATTTT. Translated: CASSLAASSNQPQHF.

This clonotype occurred many times. The chain employs TRBV12-3 or TRBV12-4 and TRBJ1-2; D remains unclear. The CDR3 extends over 13 amino acids. V was pared by 3 bases and J by 2 bases, with 7 bases between. CDR3 sequence reads: CASSFGSNYGYTF. The DNA for the CDR3 is TGTGCCAGCAGTTTTGGCTCCAACTATGGCTACACCTTC.

In this sample, this clonotype turned up many times. V usage is TRBV7-9 and J usage is TRBJ2-7; D might be TRBD1 or TRBD2, each matching 5 bases. V was cut by 4 bases and J by 6 bases, with 13 bases left in between. Germline CDR1 and CDR2: SEHNR and FQNEAQ (reference sequence). This CDR3 spans 13 amino acids. The CDR3 coding sequence is TGTGCCAGCAGCTCAGTTGGGACCTCCGAGCAGTACTTC. The encoded protein is CASSSVGTSEQYF.

This clonotype was recorded at least ten times. The CDR3 DNA reads TGTGCCAGCAGCACCAATAGCGGGGGGCGGGAGCAGTTCTTC. It translates to CASSTNSGGREQFF. The chain links TRBV7-2 to TRBJ2-1; 10 bases are a match to TRBD2. V lost 5 bases and J lost 10; bases outside the gene matches: 8. The V gene's germline CDR1 is SGHTA and CDR2 FQGNSA. The CDR3 is 14 residues long.

This clonotype was detected ten times or more. The chain uses TRBV27 and TRBJ2-2; D is ambiguous. Trimming left V 5 bases short and J 1 base short, with 8 bases between. The CDR3 spans 14 residues. CDR1 is MNHEY and CDR2 is SMNVEV in the germline V gene (reference sequence). CDR3 region: CASSQHRNTGELFF. Written as DNA, the CDR3 is TGTGCCAGCAGTCAACACAGGAACACCGGGGAGCTGTTTTTT.

The sample holds many counts of this clonotype. This rearrangement joins TRBV5-1 to TRBJ2-7; weak D call: TRBD2 (6 bases). CDR1 is SGHRS, CDR2 YFSETQ, per germline. The CDR3 spans 13 residues. V was trimmed by 3 bases and J by 3 bases, leaving 10 bases between them. The CDR3 region is CASSSIGGYEQYF. The DNA for the CDR3 is TGCGCCAGCAGCTCCATCGGGGGCTACGAGCAGTACTTC. Based on the CDR3 plus reference TRBV5-1 and TRBJ2-7, the full variable domain is KAGVTQTPRYLIKTRGQQVTLSCSPISGHRSVSWYQQTPGQGLQFLFEYFSETQRNKGNFPGRFSGRQFSNSRSEMNVSTLELGDSALYLCASSSIGGYEQYFGPGTRLTVT.